This TCR beta chain was recorded in a study of T cells in Graves' hyperthyroidism and ophthalmopathy (dated by TCRdb to the late 2010s). About the study as a whole: Peripheral blood was sampled at the time of initial diagnosis, prior to any treatment. To identify distinguishing TCR V-J signatures, a discovery cohort of around 100 patients was used, comprising 43 with Graves' ophthalmopathy and around 57 with stable Graves' hyperthyroidism. Prospective prediction of ophthalmopathy was tested in an independent validation cohort of approximately 19 hyperthyroidism patients and around 16 patients who later progressed to ophthalmopathy. The 85 to 100 discovery patients were divided at random into training and test sets in a 7:3 ratio. Thyroid tissue and blood T-cell repertoires from six Graves' hyperthyroidism patients were also compared in the study. After blood sampling, hyperthyroidism patients were treated with methimazole at a starting dose of 30 mg daily, and ophthalmopathy patients were treated with high-dose intravenous methylprednisolone. The paper describes TCR Vbeta CDR3 sequencing of fewer than 150 peripheral blood samples, made up of 43 ophthalmopathy patients, 70 to 75 hyperthyroidism patients and 17 progressor patients. Results the study describes overall, beyond this receptor: Most expanded thyroid clonotypes (frequency above 0.001) were also detected in blood, suggesting blood repertoires may reflect thyroid immune responses. During validation, the model predicted progression to ophthalmopathy a median of approximately 6 months ahead of onset, with approximately 70% sensitivity and 72% to 80% specificity. Ophthalmopathy was separated from stable hyperthyroidism by a 13 V-J signature model, with over 85% sensitivity and roughly 81% specificity obtained in cross-validation and 80%/75% obtained in testing. Sample size was not statistically predetermined, and investigators were not blinded to group allocation.

Looking up the germline V gene (reference sequence) yields CDR1 GTSNPN and CDR2 SVGIG. Including the terminal cysteine and phenylalanine, the CDR3 comprises 13 residues. The read is trimmed to its CDR3 DNA, 39 bases read in frame from base 1. V is trimmed back by 8 bases and J by 7 bases, and the junction contains 4 bases that no gene match accounts for. This clonotype has a handful of counts. Its antigen remains undetermined. The sample holds no much larger clone one base away, and base qualities are not on file. The TCR beta CDR3 regions were amplified from RNA transcripts. For the first round of RT-PCR on the TCR CDR3, the HTBI primer set was used together with the Qiagen OneStep RT-PCR kit. Libraries were constructed in a second round of multiplex PCR, after which size selection and purification were carried out. Libraries were sequenced paired-end with 100 bp reads on an Illumina HiSeq2000. In the source study's methods: Raw data were processed with SOAPnuke, discarding reads with adapters, uncalled bases, mean Phred below 15, or no exact constant-primer or identifier match. COPE v1.2.5 was used to merge high-quality paired reads, and clonotypes were defined as unique nucleotide sequences. Clonotypes were aligned to IMGT TRBV, TRBD and TRBJ reference segments using MiTCR v1.1. Only V-J combinations with frequency above 0.0001, covering approximately 99% of repertoires, were analysed. A TCS score was defined as the ratio of F50 (clonal expansion) to E x V (chaos), with BLOSUM62-based TCRdist applied between CDR3 peptides within each V-J. Welch's t-statistics and random forest reduced 500 to 550 V-J features to 10 to 15, which were used in a naive Bayes classifier (R e1071). Using fastp at Q25 and MiXCR, TCRdb reprocessed the public reads and kept productive beta chains. For every CDR3 protein sequence, its rows merge into one entry that carries the most common genes and DNA. These V and J calls are TCRdb output, not the study's own analysis. The sample records hundreds of thousands of distinct CDR3 sequences, about 20% of which are singletons. Over 45% of the sample is in the top ten clones.

Ophthalmopathy patients had moderately to severely active disease, Clinical Activity Score of at least 3, NOSPECS grade of at least 4, and duration under 3 months. Exclusion was applied to patients with uncontrolled infections, other autoimmune diseases, pregnancy or lactation. Diagnoses relied on clinical symptoms, serum thyroxine and TRAb, thyroid ultrasound and orbital computed tomography. PBMCs were separated from under 11 ml of fresh peripheral blood using Ficoll-Paque density gradient centrifugation. Total RNA was extracted using Trizol reagent, and RNA quality was assessed on an Agilent 2100 Bioanalyzer.

Sequences were obtained from blood. The chain uses TRBV30 and TRBJ1-6, with 11 bases matching TRBD1. The receptor's source is a man aged 35 to 55 with Graves' ophthalmopathy. The sequenced DNA: TGTGCCGGACAGGGGGCGGGGAATTCACCCCTCCACTTT. This translates into CAGQGAGNSPLHF.